This TCR beta chain was sequenced for a study of CD8 T cells in ankylosing spondylitis. TCRdb fed the 5' RACE reads into MiXCR, producing one record per CDR3 protein. Here the sample spans 200,000 to 300,000 distinct CDR3 sequences, roughly 8.6% being singletons. This clonotype was counted many times. The CDR3 is made up of 14 amino acids. Germline loops: CDR1 SGHDN, CDR2 FVKESK. Trimming pared 0 bases from V and 6 bases from J, leaving 11 bases between. The chain recombines TRBV14 with TRBJ1-2; D gene ambiguous. This sequence was found in a male donor with ankylosing spondylitis or in good health (not recorded which). The sequenced material came from blood, either unsorted or a sorted T cell fraction (not recorded which). The CDR3 nucleotides are TGTGCCAGCAGCCAAGATACGGATTTACATGGCTACACCTTC. Translated: CASSQDTDLHGYTF.